This T cell receptor (beta chain) is drawn from a study of blood T cell repertoires in COVID-19. Study-wide background: COVID-19 samples from acute and convalescent phases originated in the United States, Italy and Spain. T cells, B-cell-depleted T cells, or PBMCs provided the cDNA or gDNA that served as material.

As originally analysed: From reference gene primer amplification, estimates of nucleated cell counts were derived. Assay used: immunoSEQ multiplex PCR; TCRdb lists only in-frame clones, some missing. The V and J calls and clone size were taken over from that table, and D and trimming were inferred from the DNA. Counted here are 3,000 to 4,500 clones, 76% occurring once; the ten biggest clones make up roughly two fifths. Per the germline V gene, CDR1 is SGHTA and CDR2 is FQGNSA. Trimming cost V 1 base and J 2 bases; bases outside gene matches: 11. The CDR3 is 18 residues long. The receptor comes from a human donor in a cohort sampled during active COVID-19. V is TRBV7-2 and J is TRBJ2-3, with TRBD2 matching 8 bases. Sequencing was carried out using peripheral blood. The CDR3 DNA is TGTGCCAGCAGCTTAGGTCTCTCGGCGGGAGGATCCACAGATACGCAGTATTTT. Translation: CASSLGLSAGGSTDTQYF.